The 12 T cell receptor beta chains in this list originate from one sample, sequenced in a study of radiation and T cells in renal cell carcinoma. Assay: immunoSEQ multiplex PCR; the TCRdb copy retains only in-frame clones and omits some. Among some 150,000 clones listed, approximately 90% were seen once. Regarding time point: blood 2 weeks post-SBRT. Indicated treatment: 15 Gy SBRT to primary tumor, nephrectomy 4 weeks later. Sequenced here: blood, sampled from a patient whose treatment included radiotherapy and nephrectomy. Every receptor here comes from a woman in her fifties or sixties with renal cell carcinoma.

V gene TRBV2 combines with J gene TRBJ1-2, with unresolved D. CDR1 and CDR2 (germline): SNHLY, FYNNEI. The CDR3 spans 13 residues. Trimming took off 7 bases at V and 4 bases at J, with 13 bases between the two ends. Here the CDR3 reads CASTQEGGYGYTF. The CDR3, as DNA: TGTGCCAGCACCCAAGAAGGAGGCTATGGCTACACCTTC.

The J gene is TRBJ1-2, the V gene TRBV28, with a weak D call TRBD1 (6 bases). The V gene's germline CDR1 is MDHEN and CDR2 SYDVKM. Trimming took off 6 bases at V and 4 bases at J, with 18 bases between the two ends. The CDR3 has 15 residues. The chain's CDR3 is CASSLQIRGGYGYTF. CDR3 in DNA: TGTGCCAGCAGCCTCCAAATCAGGGGAGGCTATGGCTACACCTTC.

On this clone itself: Other DNA sequences of this sample code for an identical CDR3. The rearrangement links TRBV19 to TRBJ2-7; D is perhaps TRBD2 (5 bases). This CDR3 comprises 14 residues. Deletions cut 1 base from V and 0 bases from J, with 7 bases between. The germline V gene has CDR1 LNHDA and CDR2 SQIVND (reference sequence). CDR3 nucleotides: TGTGCCAGTAGTATAGGAGGGAACTCCTACGAGCAGTACTTC. Translating it yields CASSIGGNSYEQYF.

V and J are TRBV10-3 and TRBJ1-2; 7 positions match TRBD1. V lost 0 bases, J lost 4 bases, and 8 bases stayed unmatched. The CDR3 spans 16 residues. Germline V gene data show CDR1 as ENHRY and CDR2 as SYGVKD. Here the CDR3 DNA reads TGTGCCATCAGTGAGTCGATCGACAGGGATCTCTATGGCTACACCTTC. It specifies CAISESIDRDLYGYTF.

The chain recombines TRBV14 with TRBJ2-5, with TRBD2 as a possible D gene (7 bases). Germline-derived CDR1 and CDR2 are SGHDN and FVKESK. The CDR3 runs to 15 residues. V was pared by 5 bases and J by 4 bases, with 17 bases between. The CDR3 protein is CASSFLRGAGETQYF. In nucleotides, the CDR3 is TGTGCCAGCAGCTTCCTCCGGGGGGCGGGAGAGACCCAGTACTTC.

The chain combines TRBV19 with TRBJ1-4; D perhaps matches TRBD1 (5 bases). Germline assignment: CDR1 LNHDA and CDR2 SQIVND (reference sequence). The V end was cut by 3 bases, the J end by 0 bases, with 14 bases between. The CDR3 is made up of 17 amino acids. CDR3 protein: CASSIGGYLSTNEKLFF. The CDR3, as DNA: TGTGCCAGTAGTATTGGGGGGTACCTATCAACTAATGAAAAACTGTTTTTT.

This clone has just a few counts. V and J are TRBV9 and TRBJ1-1; D ambiguous. The V gene's germline CDR1 is SGDLS and CDR2 YYNGEE. The CDR3 is made up of 13 amino acids. V was shortened by 7 bases and J by 4 bases, with 14 bases between the two germline ends. CDR3 sequence (DNA): TGTGCCAGCGGACCCGGGAGTAGCACTGAAGCTTTCTTT. Protein product: CASGPGSSTEAFF.

The gene calls are TRBV5-4 and TRBJ2-3; tentatively, D is TRBD1 or TRBD2 (6 bases each). The CDR3 is made up of 14 amino acids. Per germline, CDR1 SGHNT and CDR2 YYREEE (reference sequence). Trimming stripped 4 bases from V and 4 bases from J, with 13 bases between. The CDR3 DNA reads as TGTGCCAGCAGCCGGACGGGGGCGCCAGATACGCAGTATTTT. Translation: CASSRTGAPDTQYF.

The chain has TRBV29-1 and TRBJ1-4, with D maybe TRBD1 (5 bases). This CDR3 is built from 14 residues. Germline V gene lookup returns CDR1 SQVTM and CDR2 ANQGSEA. V gave up 3 bases and J gave up 0 bases, with 8 bases separating them. Here the CDR3 DNA reads TGCAGCGTTGAGGGGGATCCAACTAATGAAAAACTGTTTTTT. Translating it yields CSVEGDPTNEKLFF.

The chain recombines TRBV5-6 with TRBJ2-7, with D perhaps TRBD1 or TRBD2 (5 bases each). This CDR3 has 15 residues. Germline V CDR1 and CDR2: SGHDT, YYEEEE. V gave up 4 bases and J gave up 0 bases, with 14 bases separating them. The CDR3 protein is CASSLGTASSYEQYF. DNA of the CDR3: TGTGCCAGCAGCCTAGGGACGGCAAGCTCCTACGAGCAGTACTTC.

CDR3 nucleotide sequence: TGTGCCAGCAGCCCTCGACACATGGGTGGCGGGGAGCTGTTTTTT. It codes for CASSPRHMGGGELFF. The J gene is TRBJ2-2, the V gene TRBV9; no firm D call. This CDR3 region has 15 residues. Trimming shortened V by 4 bases and J by 7 bases, and 17 bases separated the two germline ends. Per the germline V gene, CDR1 is SGDLS and CDR2 is YYNGEE.

This clone was detected a few times. The chain couples TRBV6-1 to TRBJ1-2; TRBD1 might be the D (5 bases). The CDR3 spans 12 residues. V dropped 3 bases and J dropped 6 bases, with 8 bases sitting between them. Germline V gene sequence: CDR1 MNHNS, CDR2 SASEGT. The CDR3 spells CASSDRADGYTF. The CDR3 nucleotides are TGTGCCAGCAGTGACAGGGCCGATGGCTACACCTTC.